This TCR delta chain is drawn from a study of gamma-delta T cells after stem cell transplantation. CDR3 length: 19 residues. Germline V lookup: CDR1 TSWWSYY, CDR2 QGS. Trimming at V came to 0 bases and at J to 1 base, leaving 12 bases not matched to a gene. TCRdb re-called the RT-PCR reads through CATT. This table holds around 2,600 delta-chain clones, roughly 20% found once. The source is a human donor. It is not recorded whose cells these are; they may come from a transplant donor. This chain joins TRDV1 and TRDJ1; 9 nucleotides match TRDD3. The sequencing input was gamma-delta T cells. Here the CDR3 reads CALGELLPGGYKTTDKLIF. The CDR3 DNA follows: TGTGCTCTTGGGGAACTCTTGCCCGGGGGATACAAGACCACCGATAAACTCATCTTT.